The 6 T cell receptor beta chains presented below share a single source sample, sequenced in a study of blood T cells in healthy people across ages. Using a J-beta primer mix together with a sample-barcoded 5' primer, a second PCR was run for 7 to 11 cycles. One entry per CDR3 protein results from TCRdb running MiXCR on the 5' RACE reads. The data hold roughly 900,000 distinct CDR3 sequences, with 25% to 35% observed a single time. The source material was blood. The receptors shown here come from a woman over 75 in good health.

This clonotype was seen more than once but under ten times. J is TRBJ1-4 and V is TRBV5-1; 8 bases line up with TRBD1. V shed 3 bases and J 7 bases; nucleotides not matched to a gene: 8. The CDR3 totals 15 residues. Germline V gene sequence: CDR1 SGHRS, CDR2 YFSETQ. CDR3: CASSSPGGIGEKLFF. The DNA for the CDR3 is TGCGCCAGCAGCTCTCCAGGGGGCATAGGTGAAAAACTGTTTTTT.

This rearrangement joins TRBV6-1 to TRBJ2-5, with 10 nucleotides matching TRBD1. The CDR3 contains 15 residues. CDR1 and CDR2 (germline): MNHNS, SASEGT. Trimming at V came to 7 bases and at J to 0 bases, leaving 5 bases not matched to a gene. The CDR3 DNA follows: TGTGCCAGCACCAGGACAGGGGGGCACCAAGAGACCCAGTACTTC. It translates to CASTRTGGHQETQYF.

Only a few counts were recorded for this clonotype. It may be a read error: a sequence one base away is much more abundant. The chain recombines TRBV6-2 or TRBV6-3 with TRBJ2-4; 13 bases fit TRBD2. CDR3 length: 16 amino acids. The trim removed 4 bases at V and 13 bases at J, leaving 13 bases unmatched. Germline CDR1 is MNHEY and CDR2 is SVGEGT. The CDR3 region has the DNA TGTGCCAGCAGTTGGACTAGCGGGGGCACCTCGGGACAGCAGTACTTC. It codes for CASSWTSGGTSGQQYF.

This clonotype was seen repeatedly, ten times or more. The chain has TRBV7-2 and TRBJ2-7; 9 nucleotides agree with TRBD2. The trim removed 5 bases at V and 4 bases at J, leaving 9 bases unmatched. Germline loops: CDR1 SGHTA, CDR2 FQGNSA. This CDR3 contains 15 residues. The CDR3 coding sequence is TGTGCCAGCAGCCATCTGGGACTAGCTCAATACGAGCAGTACTTC. It specifies CASSHLGLAQYEQYF.

This clonotype turned up a few times. J is TRBJ2-7 and V is TRBV6-2 or TRBV6-3, with TRBD1 as a possible D gene (5 bases). This CDR3 spans 12 amino acids. Germline CDR1 MNHEY, CDR2 SVGEGT. Trimming removed 4 bases from V and 4 bases from J, with 8 bases in between. The CDR3, as DNA: TGTGCCAGCAGTTCACAGGCGTACGAGCAGTACTTC. Translation: CASSSQAYEQYF.

V and J are TRBV7-6 and TRBJ1-2; D uncertain. The CDR3 is 13 residues long. Germline V gene lookup returns CDR1 SGHVS and CDR2 FNYEAQ. The V and J ends lost 2 bases and 8 bases respectively, with 12 bases between them. The CDR3 DNA reads as TGTGCCAGCAGCTTAAACGACTGGGAGGGCTACACCTTC. Residues: CASSLNDWEGYTF.